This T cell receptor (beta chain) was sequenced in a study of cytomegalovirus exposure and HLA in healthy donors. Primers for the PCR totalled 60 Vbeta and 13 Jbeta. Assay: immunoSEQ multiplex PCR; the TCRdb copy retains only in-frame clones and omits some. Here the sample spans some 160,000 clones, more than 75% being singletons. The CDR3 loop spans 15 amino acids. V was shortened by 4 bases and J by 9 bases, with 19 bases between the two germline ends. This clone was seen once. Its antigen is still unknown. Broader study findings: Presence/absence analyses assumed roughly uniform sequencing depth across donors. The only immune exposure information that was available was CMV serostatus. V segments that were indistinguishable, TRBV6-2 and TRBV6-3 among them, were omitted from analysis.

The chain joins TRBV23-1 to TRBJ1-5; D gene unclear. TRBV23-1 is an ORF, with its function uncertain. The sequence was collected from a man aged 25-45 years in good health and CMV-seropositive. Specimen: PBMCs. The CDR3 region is CASSLPGWGCGPQHF. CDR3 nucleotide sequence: TGCGCCAGCAGTCTCCCGGGGTGGGGATGTGGGCCCCAGCATTTT.